These 8 T cell receptor beta chains were sequenced from one sample in a study of control samples from healthy donors and cancer patients. Libraries were prepared by immunoSEQ multiplex PCR; TCRdb keeps only in-frame clonotypes and omits some of them. The data show about 97,000 clones, 85% to 90% seen once. The sequenced material came from blood. The receptors come from a man aged 30-40 years in good health.

The CDR3 loop is CASGSSVTEAFF. CDR3 DNA sequence: TGTGCTAGTGGTTCCTCGGTCACTGAAGCTTTCTTT. V and J are TRBV12-5 and TRBJ1-1; D ambiguous. The CDR3 has 12 residues. The germline V and J ends were trimmed by 4 bases and 4 bases, with 7 bases remaining between them. Germline values: CDR1 LGHNT, CDR2 FRNRAP.

J is TRBJ2-3 and V is TRBV7-2; D is perhaps TRBD2 (5 bases). Germline CDR1 reads SGHTA; CDR2 reads FQGNSA. The CDR3 is 14 amino acids. Trimming pared 5 bases from V and 1 base from J, leaving 10 bases between. CDR3 in amino acids: CASSPPEGTDTQYF. The CDR3 nucleotides are TGTGCCAGCAGCCCCCCGGAGGGCACAGATACGCAGTATTTT.

The V call is TRBV3-1 (or the pseudogene TRBV3-2), the J call TRBJ2-3; a weak D match, TRBD2 (6 bases). CDR3 size: 17 residues. The V end lost 4 bases, the J end lost 4 bases, and 21 bases lay between the germline ends. Germline V gives CDR1 LGHDT, CDR2 YNNKEL (reference sequence). The CDR3: CASSRFTGTARADTQYF. In DNA, the CDR3 is TGTGCCAGCAGCCGATTCACCGGGACTGCTCGGGCAGATACGCAGTATTTT.

This chain connects TRBV25-1 to TRBJ2-5; 12 nucleotides match TRBD2. J lost 5 bases, V lost 3 bases, and 10 bases had no gene match. Germline CDR1 is MGHDK and CDR2 is SYGVNS. This CDR3 is built from 17 residues. The CDR3 coding sequence is TGTGCCAGCAGTGATATTCGGCTAGCGGGGGGGCAGGAGACCCAGTACTTC. Translating it yields CASSDIRLAGGQETQYF.

The chain recombines TRBV6-5 with TRBJ2-2; D is uncertain. The CDR3 spans 13 residues. Germline loops: CDR1 MNHEY, CDR2 SVGAGI. Trimming removed 11 bases from V and 7 bases from J, with 17 bases in between. CDR3 loop: CALKGTTGGELFF. DNA for the CDR3: TGTGCCCTAAAGGGCACTACTGGCGGGGAGCTGTTTTTT.

J is TRBJ1-5 and V is TRBV27, with 8 bases lining up with TRBD1. The CDR3 loop spans 16 amino acids. V was pared by 4 bases and J by 0 bases, with 5 bases of the junction left unmatched. Germline V gives CDR1 MNHEY, CDR2 SMNVEV (reference sequence). CDR3 DNA: TGTGCCAGCAGTTCGACAGGGGCCTATAGCAATCAGCCCCAGCATTTT. Protein: CASSSTGAYSNQPQHF.

Only one count was recorded for this clone. This chain links TRBV27 with TRBJ1-2; tentative D call: TRBD1 (6 bases). The length of the CDR3 is 16 residues. V was pared by 3 bases and J by 4 bases, with 18 bases between. Germline values: CDR1 MNHEY, CDR2 SMNVEV (reference sequence). The CDR3 loop is CASSFNRVGRSYGYTF. CDR3 sequence (DNA): TGTGCCAGCAGTTTTAACAGGGTAGGGAGAAGCTATGGCTACACCTTC.

V and J are TRBV28 and TRBJ1-1; D is possibly TRBD1 (6 bases). The CDR3 extends over 14 amino acids. Germline lookup yields CDR1 MDHEN and CDR2 SYDVKM. Trimming shortened V by 11 bases and J by 3 bases, and 19 bases separated the two germline ends. The CDR3: CAACPRGRDTEAFF. DNA for the CDR3: TGTGCCGCCTGCCCCAGGGGAAGGGACACTGAAGCTTTCTTT.